A selection of T cell receptor beta chains follows, all from one sample in a study of shared clonotypes between healthy human individuals. The repertoire was sequenced with immunoSEQ multiplex PCR; TCRdb's copy has only in-frame clones and lacks some. The data contain about 2.2 million clones, 93% of them singletons. The material sequenced was naive CD8+ T cells from PBMCs. Every receptor here comes from a man aged 18 to 30 in good health. Some clones in this sample may be carry-over from other donors' samples. Both conserved end residues are part of each CDR3.

TRBV5-1	TRBJ1-2	CASSLNLVEQGKFQAGYTF
TRBV2	TRBJ1-1	CASSGTVWDTEAFF
TRBV6-6	TRBJ2-1	CASSYVRDPTHNEQFF
TRBV7-3	TRBJ2-1	CASSSRTSFSYNEQFF
TRBV5-1	TRBJ2-1	CASSVGEGRYNEQFF
TRBV7-8	TRBJ2-7	CASSLRGEQYF
TRBV27	TRBJ2-7	CASSLTQGLSYEQYF
TRBV28	TRBJ1-3	CASRTRVAGNTIYF
TRBV7-2	TRBJ2-1	CASSSGTRSYNEQFF
TRBV2	TRBJ1-3	CASKKQGARNTIYF
TRBV13	TRBJ2-3	CASSSTSGTEGDTQYF
TRBV6-5	TRBJ2-7	CASSYGEGDEQYF
TRBV21-1	TRBJ2-3	CASSKGVRETPTDTQYF
TRBV28	TRBJ1-5	CASREDRGSPGDQPQHF
TRBV14	TRBJ2-7	CASSQGGGRFIYEQYF
TRBV27	TRBJ2-1	CASSFQGVYNEQFF
TRBV7-9	TRBJ2-7	CASSSPRQGRYEQYF
TRBV9	TRBJ2-2	CASSVGRGRDTGELFF
TRBV28	TRBJ2-7	CASNQDRGSEQYF
TRBV13	TRBJ1-2	CASSPPRGGYGYTF
TRBV5-1	TRBJ1-1	CASSLTDKNTEAFF
TRBV6-1	TRBJ2-7	CASSERTGFWQYF